This T cell receptor beta chain was captured by sequencing in a study of blood T cell repertoires in COVID-19. After removal of 6 bases from V and 3 bases from J, the junction contained 8 bases not matched to a gene. Germline CDR1 and CDR2: KGHSH and LQKENI. The CDR3 consists of 16 residues. As processed by the authors: Amplified reference gene primers provided the basis for estimating nucleated cell counts. Method: immunoSEQ multiplex PCR; TCRdb's copy keeps in-frame clones and lacks some. That table supplies the V and J calls and clone size; D and trimming were determined from the DNA. This table holds a few hundred thousand clones, about 80% found once.

The receptor's source is a person between 65 and 79 years old with COVID-19, enrolled during active disease. Material for sequencing was peripheral blood. The rearrangement links TRBV18 to TRBJ1-3, with 10 bases identical to TRBD1. The CDR3: CASSPSRDRGGNTIYF. DNA for the CDR3: TGTGCCAGCTCGCCCTCAAGGGACAGGGGTGGAAACACCATATATTTT.